This TCR beta chain was captured by sequencing in a study of blood T cell repertoires in COVID-19. Turning to the study itself: The origin of the acute and convalescent COVID-19 samples was the United States, Italy and Spain. In each case, the material was cDNA or gDNA derived from T cells, B-cell-depleted T cells, or PBMCs.

In the original workflow: Using reference gene primer amplification, nucleated cell counts were estimated. Method: immunoSEQ multiplex PCR; TCRdb's copy keeps in-frame clones and lacks some. D and trimming come from the DNA, and the V and J calls and clone size come from that table. This sample has about 59,000 clones; more than 80% occur once, and the top ten carry about a sixth. Source material: peripheral blood. The sequence was obtained from a man older than 75 with acute or convalescent COVID-19.

Here the CDR3 DNA reads TGCAGTGCTAGTAACGCAGGGGGCTCTAATTCACCCCTCCACTTT. Translating gives CSASNAGGSNSPLHF. The chain couples TRBV20-1 to TRBJ1-6; 8 nucleotides match TRBD1. The CDR3 is made up of 15 amino acids. Per germline, CDR1 DFQATT and CDR2 SNEGSKA (reference sequence). Trimming removed 3 bases from V and 6 bases from J; junction bases left unmatched: 7.